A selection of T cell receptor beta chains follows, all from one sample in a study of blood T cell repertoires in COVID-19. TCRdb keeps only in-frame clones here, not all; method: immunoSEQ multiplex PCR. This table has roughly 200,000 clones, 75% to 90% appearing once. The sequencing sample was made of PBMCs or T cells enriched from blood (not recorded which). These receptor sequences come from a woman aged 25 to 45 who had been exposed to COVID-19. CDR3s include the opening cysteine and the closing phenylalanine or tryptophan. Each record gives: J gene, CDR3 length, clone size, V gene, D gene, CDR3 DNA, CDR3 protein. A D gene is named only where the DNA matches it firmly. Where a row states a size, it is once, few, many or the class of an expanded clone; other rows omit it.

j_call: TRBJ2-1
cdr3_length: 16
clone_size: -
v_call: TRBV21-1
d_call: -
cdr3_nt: TGTGCCAGCAGCACTTTACAGGGCCGGCCCTACAATGAGCAGTTCTTC
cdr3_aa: CASSTLQGRPYNEQFF

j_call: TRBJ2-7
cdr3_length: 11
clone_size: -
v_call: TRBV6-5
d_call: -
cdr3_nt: TGTGCCAGCTACAAGGAGGGAGAGCAGTACTTC
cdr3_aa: CASYKEGEQYF

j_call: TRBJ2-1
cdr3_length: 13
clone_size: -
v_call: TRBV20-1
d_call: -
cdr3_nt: TGCAGTGCTAGTACGGGGTCCAACAATGAGCAGTTCTTC
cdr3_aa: CSASTGSNNEQFF

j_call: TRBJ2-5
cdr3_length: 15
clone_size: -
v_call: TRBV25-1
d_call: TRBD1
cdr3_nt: TGTGCCAGCAGTCCGGGACAGGGGCGACAAGAGACCCAGTACTTC
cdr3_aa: CASSPGQGRQETQYF

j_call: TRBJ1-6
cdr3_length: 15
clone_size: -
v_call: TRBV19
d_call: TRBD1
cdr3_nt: TGTGCCAGTAGTATGGAGGACAGGGGAGGATCACCCCTCCACTTT
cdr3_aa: CASSMEDRGGSPLHF

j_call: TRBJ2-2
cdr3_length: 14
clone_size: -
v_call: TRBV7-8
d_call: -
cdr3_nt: TGTGCCAGCAGCCCAAATCGGTTCAACGGGGAGCTGTTTTTT
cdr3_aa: CASSPNRFNGELFF

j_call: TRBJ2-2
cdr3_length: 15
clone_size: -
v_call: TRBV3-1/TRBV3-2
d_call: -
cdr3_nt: TGTGCCAGCAGCTTACGGGACACCCAAGGCGGGGAGCTGTTTTTT
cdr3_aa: CASSLRDTQGGELFF

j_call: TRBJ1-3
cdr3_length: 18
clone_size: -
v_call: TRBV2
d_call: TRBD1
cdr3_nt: TGTGCCAGCAGTACACCACCCGGGACAGGGGCACCTGGAAACACCATATATTTT
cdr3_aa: CASSTPPGTGAPGNTIYF

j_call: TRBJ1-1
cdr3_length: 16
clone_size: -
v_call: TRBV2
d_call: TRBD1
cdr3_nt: TGTGCCAGCAGTGTGGGACAGGGGCACATGAACACTGAAGCTTTCTTT
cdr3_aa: CASSVGQGHMNTEAFF

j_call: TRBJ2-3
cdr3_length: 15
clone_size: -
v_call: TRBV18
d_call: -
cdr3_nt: TGTGCCAGCTCATACCGACAGGAGAAGACAGATACGCAGTATTTT
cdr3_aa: CASSYRQEKTDTQYF

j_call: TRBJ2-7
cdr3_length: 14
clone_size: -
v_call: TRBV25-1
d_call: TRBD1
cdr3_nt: TGTGCCAGAAAGACAGGGCTATATTCCTACGAGCAGTACTTC
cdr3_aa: CARKTGLYSYEQYF

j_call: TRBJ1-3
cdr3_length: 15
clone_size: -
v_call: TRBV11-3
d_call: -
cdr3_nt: TGTGCCAGCAGCTTAGCACAGGACTCTGGAAACACCATATATTTT
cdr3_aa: CASSLAQDSGNTIYF

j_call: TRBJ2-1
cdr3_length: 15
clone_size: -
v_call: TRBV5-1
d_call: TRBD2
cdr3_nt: TGCGCCAGCAGCCAGGGGACTAGCTTCGGGAATGAGCAGTTCTTC
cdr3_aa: CASSQGTSFGNEQFF

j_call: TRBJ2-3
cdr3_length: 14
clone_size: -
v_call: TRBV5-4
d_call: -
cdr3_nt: TGTGCCAGCAGCTTGGGTAGTGCCACAGATACGCAGTATTTT
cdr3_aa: CASSLGSATDTQYF

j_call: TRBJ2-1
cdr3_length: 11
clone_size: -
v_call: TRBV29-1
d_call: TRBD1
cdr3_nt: TGCAGCGTTCGTCAGGACAGGGGTCCCTTCTTC
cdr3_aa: CSVRQDRGPFF

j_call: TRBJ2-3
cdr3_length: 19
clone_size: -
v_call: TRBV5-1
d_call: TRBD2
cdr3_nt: TGCGCCAGCAGCCGACTGGGACTAGCGGGGGCCGGGAGCACAGATACGCAGTATTTT
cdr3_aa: CASSRLGLAGAGSTDTQYF

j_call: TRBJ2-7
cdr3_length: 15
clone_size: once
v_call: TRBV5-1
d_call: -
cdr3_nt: TGCGCCAGCAGCTTTGGCCAGGGTGGAATATGGGAGCAGTACTTC
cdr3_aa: CASSFGQGGIWEQYF

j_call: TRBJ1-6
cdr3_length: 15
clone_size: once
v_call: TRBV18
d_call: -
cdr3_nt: TGTGCCAGCTCACTAGAGACAGACAATAATTCACCCCTCCACTTT
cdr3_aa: CASSLETDNNSPLHF

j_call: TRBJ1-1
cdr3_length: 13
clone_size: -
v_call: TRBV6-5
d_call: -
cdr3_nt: TGTGCCAGCACGGGATGGGTAAGGGCTGAAGCTTTCTTT
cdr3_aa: CASTGWVRAEAFF

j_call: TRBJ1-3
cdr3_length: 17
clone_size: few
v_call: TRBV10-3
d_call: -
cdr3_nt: TGTGCCATCAGTGAGTATCGCGGTGAGCGGAGCGGAAACACCATATATTTT
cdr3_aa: CAISEYRGERSGNTIYF

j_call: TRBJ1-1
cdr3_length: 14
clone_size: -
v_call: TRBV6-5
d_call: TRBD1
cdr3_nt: TGTGCCAGCAGTTACTCGCTGGACAGGGGTGAAGCTTTCTTT
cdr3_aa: CASSYSLDRGEAFF

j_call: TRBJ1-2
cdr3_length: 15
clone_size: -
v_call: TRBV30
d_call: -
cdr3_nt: TGTGCCTGGAGTGTACAAGAGGCTCCTCTAGGTGGCTACACCTTC
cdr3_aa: CAWSVQEAPLGGYTF

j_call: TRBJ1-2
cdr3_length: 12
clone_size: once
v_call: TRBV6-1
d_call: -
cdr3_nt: TGTGCCAGCAGTGAATTCCAATATGGCTACACCTTC
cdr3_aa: CASSEFQYGYTF

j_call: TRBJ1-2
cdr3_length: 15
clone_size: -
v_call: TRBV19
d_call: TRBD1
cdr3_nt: TGTGCCAGTACAATTCCGGGACAGGGGAGTTATGGCTACACCTTC
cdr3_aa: CASTIPGQGSYGYTF

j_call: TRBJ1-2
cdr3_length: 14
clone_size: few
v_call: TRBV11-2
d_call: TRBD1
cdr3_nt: TGTGCCAGCAGCCTTGGACAGGGGGACTCGGGCTACACCTTC
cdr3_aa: CASSLGQGDSGYTF

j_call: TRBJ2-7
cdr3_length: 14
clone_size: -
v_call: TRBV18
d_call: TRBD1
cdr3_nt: TGTGCCAGCTCAACGGGACAGGGGGCGCGTGAGCAGTACTTC
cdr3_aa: CASSTGQGAREQYF

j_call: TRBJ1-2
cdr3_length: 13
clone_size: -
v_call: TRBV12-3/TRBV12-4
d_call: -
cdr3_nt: TGTGCCAGCAGCGCGGGACGGAATTATGGCTACACCTTC
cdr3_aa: CASSAGRNYGYTF

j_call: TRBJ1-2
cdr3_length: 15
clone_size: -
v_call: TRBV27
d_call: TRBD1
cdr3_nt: TGTGCCAGCAGTTTATCGGCAGGGGGCGACTATGGCTACACCTTC
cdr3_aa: CASSLSAGGDYGYTF

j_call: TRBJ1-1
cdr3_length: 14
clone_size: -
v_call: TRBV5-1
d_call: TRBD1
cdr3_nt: TGCGCCAGCAGCTCCGGGACAGAGAACACTGAAGCTTTCTTT
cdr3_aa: CASSSGTENTEAFF

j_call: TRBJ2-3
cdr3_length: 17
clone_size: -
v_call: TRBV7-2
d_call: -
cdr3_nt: TGTGCCAGCAGCTTAGCGCAAGGGGGGGCCGGCACAGATACGCAGTATTTT
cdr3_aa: CASSLAQGGAGTDTQYF

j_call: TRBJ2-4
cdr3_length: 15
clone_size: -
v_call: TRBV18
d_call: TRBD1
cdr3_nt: TGTGCCAGCTCACCGGGACAGACCCATAGGAACATTCAGTACTTC
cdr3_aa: CASSPGQTHRNIQYF

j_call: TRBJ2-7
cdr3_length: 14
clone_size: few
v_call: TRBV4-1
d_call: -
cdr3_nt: TGCGCCAGCAGCCAAGATTGGGAGACCTACGAGCAGTACTTC
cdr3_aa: CASSQDWETYEQYF

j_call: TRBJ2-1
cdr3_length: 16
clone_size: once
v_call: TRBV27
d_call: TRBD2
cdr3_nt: TGTGCCAGCAGCCGACCGGGACTACTTGGCCAAAATGAGCAGTTCTTC
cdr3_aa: CASSRPGLLGQNEQFF

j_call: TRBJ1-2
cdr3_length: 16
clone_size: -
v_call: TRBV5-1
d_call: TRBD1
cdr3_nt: TGCGCCAGCAGCCCGGGCGGGACAGGGGGCAACTATGGCTACACCTTC
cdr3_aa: CASSPGGTGGNYGYTF

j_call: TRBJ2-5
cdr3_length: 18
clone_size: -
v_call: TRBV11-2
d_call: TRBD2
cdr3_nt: TGTGCCAGCAGCTTAGATCAATTTAGGGGACTAGGGCAAGAGACCCAGTACTTC
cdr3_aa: CASSLDQFRGLGQETQYF

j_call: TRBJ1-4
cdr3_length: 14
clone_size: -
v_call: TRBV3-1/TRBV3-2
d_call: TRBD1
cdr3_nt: TGTGCCAGCAGCCAACTACAGGGACAGGAAAAACTGTTTTTT
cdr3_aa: CASSQLQGQEKLFF

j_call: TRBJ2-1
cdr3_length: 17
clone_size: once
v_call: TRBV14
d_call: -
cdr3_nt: TGTGCCAGCAGCCAAGTCGGTGTAATTAGCTCCTACAATGAGCAGTTCTTC
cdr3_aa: CASSQVGVISSYNEQFF

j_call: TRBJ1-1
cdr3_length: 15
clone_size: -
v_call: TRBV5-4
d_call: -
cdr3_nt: TGTGCCAGCAGTTTTTGGGGGGGCATGAACACTGAAGCTTTCTTT
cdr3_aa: CASSFWGGMNTEAFF

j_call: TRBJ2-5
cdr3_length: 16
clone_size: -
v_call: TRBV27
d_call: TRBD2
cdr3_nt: TGTGCCAGCAGTTTCTCCTCGGGCCGCGGGGGAGAGACCCAGTACTTC
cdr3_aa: CASSFSSGRGGETQYF

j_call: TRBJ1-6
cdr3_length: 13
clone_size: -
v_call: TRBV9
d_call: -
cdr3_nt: TGTGCCAGCAGCGCCGACAGTAATTCACCCCTCCACTTT
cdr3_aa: CASSADSNSPLHF

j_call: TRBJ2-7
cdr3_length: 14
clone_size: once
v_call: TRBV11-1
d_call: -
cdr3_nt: TGTGCCAGCAGCCCTATCAGCAGAGCGCGGGAGCAGTACTTC
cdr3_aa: CASSPISRAREQYF

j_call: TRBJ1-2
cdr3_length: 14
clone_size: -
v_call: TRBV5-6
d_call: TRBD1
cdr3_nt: TGTGCCAGCAGCTCGGACAGGGAGGTCGATGGCTACACCTTC
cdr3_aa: CASSSDREVDGYTF

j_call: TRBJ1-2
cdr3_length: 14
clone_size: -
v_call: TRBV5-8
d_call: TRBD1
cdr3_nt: TGTGCCAGCAGCCCGTGGGACAGGTCTTCTGGCTACACCTTC
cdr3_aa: CASSPWDRSSGYTF

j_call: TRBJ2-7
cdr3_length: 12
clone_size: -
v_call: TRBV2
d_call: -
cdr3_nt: TGTGCCGCATTGACCGGGACAACCGAGCAGTACTTC
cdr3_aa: CAALTGTTEQYF

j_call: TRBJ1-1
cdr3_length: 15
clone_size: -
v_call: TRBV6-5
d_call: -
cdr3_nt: TGTGCCAGCAGTTACTCGCGAGGTCTTAACACTGAAGCTTTCTTT
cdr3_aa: CASSYSRGLNTEAFF

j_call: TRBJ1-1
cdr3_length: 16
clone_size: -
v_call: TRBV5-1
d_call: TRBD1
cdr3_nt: TGCGCCAGCAGCTTGGCCTTGGACAGGACGAACACTGAAGCTTTCTTT
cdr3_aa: CASSLALDRTNTEAFF

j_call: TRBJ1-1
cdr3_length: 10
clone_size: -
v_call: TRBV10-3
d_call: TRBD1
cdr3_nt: TGTGCCAGCCTAGACAGGGGAGCTTTCTTT
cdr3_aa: CASLDRGAFF

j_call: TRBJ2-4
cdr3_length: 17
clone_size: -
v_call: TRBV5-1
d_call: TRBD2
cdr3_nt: TGCGCCAGCAGCTCAGAGCGGGGGGGCGGGACCAAAAACATTCAGTACTTC
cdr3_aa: CASSSERGGGTKNIQYF

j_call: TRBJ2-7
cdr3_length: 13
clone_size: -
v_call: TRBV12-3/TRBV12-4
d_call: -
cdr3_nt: TGTGCCAGCAGTTTCAGGGCACGCTACGAGCAGTACTTC
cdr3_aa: CASSFRARYEQYF

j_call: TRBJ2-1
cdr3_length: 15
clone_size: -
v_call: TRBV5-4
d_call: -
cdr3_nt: TGTGCCAGCAGCCCGGACGGGATTTTCAACAATGAGCAGTTCTTC
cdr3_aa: CASSPDGIFNNEQFF

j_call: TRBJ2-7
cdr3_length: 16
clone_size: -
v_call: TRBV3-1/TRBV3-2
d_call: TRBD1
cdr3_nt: TGTGCCAGCAGCCAAGCCACCGGACAGGGGGCTAGCGAGCAGTACTTC
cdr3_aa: CASSQATGQGASEQYF

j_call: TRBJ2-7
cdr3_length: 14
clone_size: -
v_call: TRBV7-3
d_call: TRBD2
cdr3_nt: TGTGCCAGCAGCGGGGGACTAGCGGGGGACGAGCAGTACTTC
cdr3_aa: CASSGGLAGDEQYF

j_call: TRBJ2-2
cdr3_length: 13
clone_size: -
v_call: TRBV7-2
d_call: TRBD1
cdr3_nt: TGTGCCAGCATAAAGGGGGCCGGCGGGGAGCTGTTTTTT
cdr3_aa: CASIKGAGGELFF

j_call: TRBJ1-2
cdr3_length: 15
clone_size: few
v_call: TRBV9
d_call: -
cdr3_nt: TGTGCCAGCAGCCCTCGACAGAGTGTAAGCTATGGCTACACCTTC
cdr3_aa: CASSPRQSVSYGYTF

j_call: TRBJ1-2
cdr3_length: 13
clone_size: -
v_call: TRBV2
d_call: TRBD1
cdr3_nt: TGTGCCAGCGGGACAGAGTTTCAATTAGGCTACACCTTC
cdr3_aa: CASGTEFQLGYTF

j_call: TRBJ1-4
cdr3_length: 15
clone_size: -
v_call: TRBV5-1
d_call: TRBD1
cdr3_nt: TGCGCCAGCAGCCCCGGACAGGGAATCTGGGAAAAACTGTTTTTT
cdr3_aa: CASSPGQGIWEKLFF

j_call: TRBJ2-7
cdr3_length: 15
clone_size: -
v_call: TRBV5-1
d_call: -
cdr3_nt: TGCGCCAGCAGCTTGGGTGCAGGGTACGGCTACGAGCAGTACTTC
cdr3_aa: CASSLGAGYGYEQYF